These 31 T cell receptor beta chains came from one sample sequenced in a study of T cells in Graves' hyperthyroidism and ophthalmopathy (dated by TCRdb to the late 2010s). The library was prepared using multiplex PCR. For sequencing, an Illumina HiSeq 2000 was employed. The TCR beta CDR3 regions were amplified from the RNA transcripts. A first-round RT-PCR of the TCR CDR3 used the HTBI primer set with the Qiagen OneStep RT-PCR kit. TCRdb reworked the public reads: Q25 trimming with fastp, MiXCR clone assembly, productive beta chains retained. A single entry per CDR3 protein holds the most common genes and DNA from its merged rows. This sample gives 600,000 to 650,000 distinct CDR3 sequences in total; about a fifth of them show up just once. Of the sample, under 35% is held by the ten largest clones. The sequencing sample was made of blood. The receptor set was obtained from a man younger than 45 with Graves' ophthalmopathy.

This clonotype came up a few times. V gene TRBV15 combines with J gene TRBJ2-1, with no clear D. The V and J ends lost 3 bases and 7 bases respectively, with 4 bases between them. The CDR3 runs 11 residues. Germline assignment: CDR1 LNHNV and CDR2 YYDKDF (reference sequence). The CDR3 DNA sequence: TGTGCCACCAGCAGTAAGAATGAGCAGTTCTTC. Protein: CATSSKNEQFF.

J is TRBJ2-1 and V is TRBV5-4; 8 bases align to TRBD2. The CDR3 is made up of 16 amino acids. Trimming at V came to 2 bases and at J to 8 bases, leaving 12 bases not matched to a gene. Germline assignment: CDR1 SGHNT and CDR2 YYREEE (reference sequence). The CDR3 loop reads CASSFMTSVGGDEQFF. Written as DNA, the CDR3 is TGTGCCAGCAGCTTCATGACTAGCGTAGGGGGGGATGAGCAGTTCTTC.

The V gene is TRBV5-6, the J gene TRBJ2-6; the D call may be TRBD1 or TRBD2 (5 bases each). Trimming removed 8 bases from V and 1 base from J, with 10 bases in between. This CDR3 is built from 14 residues. CDR1 and CDR2 (germline): SGHDT, YYEEEE. DNA of the CDR3: TGTGCCAGTAGAGGGGTATCTGGGGCCAACGTCCTGACTTTC. It codes for CASRGVSGANVLTF.

The genes are TRBV5-6 and TRBJ1-1; the D gene is possibly TRBD1 (5 bases). This CDR3 has 15 amino acids. CDR1 and CDR2 from the germline V gene are SGHDT and YYEEEE. V was clipped by 4 bases and J by 1 base, with 14 bases between them. The CDR3 loop is CASSPMGGGNTEAFF. The CDR3 bases are TGTGCCAGCAGCCCGATGGGGGGGGGGAACACTGAAGCTTTCTTT.

The chain joins TRBV9 to TRBJ1-1; 7 bases are a match to TRBD1. In germline, CDR1 is SGDLS, CDR2 YYNGEE. This CDR3 is 13 amino acids long. V dropped 2 bases and J dropped 6; count of bases not matched to a gene: 4. The CDR3 nucleotides are TGTGCCAGCAGCGTCCGACAGGGCGCTGAAGCTTTCTTT. The encoded protein is CASSVRQGAEAFF.

The rearrangement uses TRBV5-4 and TRBJ2-2; D may be TRBD1 (6 bases). This CDR3 is built from 14 residues. The V end lost 4 bases, the J end lost 4 bases, and 11 bases lay between the germline ends. The germline V gene encodes CDR1 SGHNT and CDR2 YYREEE (reference sequence). CDR3 loop: CASSADRSTGELFF. Here the CDR3 DNA reads TGTGCCAGCAGCGCGGACAGATCCACCGGGGAGCTGTTTTTT.

This clonotype was recorded many times. The chain employs TRBV7-2 and TRBJ2-7; D perhaps matches TRBD2 (6 bases). From germline, CDR1 is SGHTA and CDR2 FQGNSA. The CDR3 has 14 residues. V was clipped by 3 bases and J by 0 bases, with 9 bases between them. Here the CDR3 DNA reads TGTGCCAGCAGCTTTGGGGGGAGCTCCTACGAGCAGTACTTC. Amino acids: CASSFGGSSYEQYF.

This clonotype showed up many times. The chain joins TRBV2 to TRBJ2-1, with TRBD2 matching 13 bases. The CDR3 runs to 18 residues. V was pared by 7 bases and J by 0 bases, with 9 bases of the junction left unmatched. The germline gives CDR1 SNHLY, CDR2 FYNNEI. In DNA, the CDR3 is TGTGCCAGCACACCTCGGACTAGCGGGAGAAGCTCCTACAATGAGCAGTTCTTC. It translates to CASTPRTSGRSSYNEQFF.

The V call is TRBV19, the J call TRBJ2-1, with TRBD2 identical over 10 bases. CDR1 and CDR2 (germline): LNHDA, SQIVND (reference sequence). The ends lost 6 bases at V and 7 bases at J; junction bases unmatched: 9. The CDR3 has 15 residues. This chain's CDR3 is CASSHLAGGKNEQFF. Here the CDR3 DNA reads TGTGCCAGTAGCCACTTAGCGGGAGGAAAGAATGAGCAGTTCTTC.

The chain is built from TRBV29-1 and TRBJ2-1; 13 bases are shared with TRBD2. The CDR3 spans 15 residues. J gave up 7 bases and V 6 bases, and 9 bases lay outside the gene matches. Germline V lookup: CDR1 SQVTM, CDR2 ANQGSEA. This chain's CDR3 is CSVRRLAGGENEQFF. For the CDR3, the DNA is TGCAGCGTCCGTCGACTAGCGGGAGGTGAAAATGAGCAGTTCTTC.

This clonotype was observed a handful of times. The genes are TRBV19 and TRBJ2-7, with 10 bases that match TRBD2. Germline V gene lookup returns CDR1 LNHDA and CDR2 SQIVND (reference sequence). The CDR3 has 14 amino acids. The V gene end was trimmed by 9 bases and the J gene end by 6 bases; junction bases not matched to a gene: 11. The DNA for the CDR3 is TGTGCCAGCTCTGGACTAGCGGCACCTTTCGAGCAGTACTTC. It specifies CASSGLAAPFEQYF.

This clonotype was counted between two and nine times. The chain joins TRBV7-2 to TRBJ2-7; 7 nucleotides agree with TRBD2. Per germline, CDR1 SGHTA and CDR2 FQGNSA. The CDR3 sequence is 13 residues long. The V gene end was trimmed by 8 bases and the J gene end by 0 bases; junction bases not matched to a gene: 4. As DNA, the CDR3 is TGTGCCAGCCGGCGGGAGATCTCCTACGAGCAGTACTTC. Translating it yields CASRREISYEQYF.

This clonotype was observed a handful of times. This rearrangement joins TRBV4-1 to TRBJ2-7; D perhaps matches TRBD2 (5 bases). V gave up 1 base and J gave up 2 bases, with 15 bases separating them. The germline CDR1 and CDR2 sequences are MGHRA and YSYEKL. CDR3 length: 16 residues. CDR3 nucleotide sequence: TGCGCCAGCAGCCAAGTCTGGGCGGGTGCTACCTACGAGCAGTACTTC. Translating it yields CASSQVWAGATYEQYF.

The chain is built from TRBV20-1 and TRBJ2-4; D is unclear. This CDR3 region has 15 residues. Germline assignment: CDR1 DFQATT and CDR2 SNEGSKA (reference sequence). With 6 bases removed from V and 0 bases from J, the gap between germline ends came to 15 bases. DNA of the CDR3: TGCAGTGCCCTCGGCCATTCCGTAGCCAAAAACATTCAGTACTTC. It codes for CSALGHSVAKNIQYF.

This clonotype showed up just a few times. This chain uses TRBV5-1 with TRBJ2-7; no clear D gene. V shed 4 bases and J shed 6 bases, with 14 bases lying between them. The CDR3 runs to 13 residues. Germline CDR1 is SGHRS and CDR2 is YFSETQ. The DNA of the CDR3 is TGCGCCAGCAGCACGCTTAGGTTTGGCGAGCAGTACTTC. Residues: CASSTLRFGEQYF.

The chain carries TRBV20-1 and TRBJ2-1; no reliable D call. This CDR3 region has 15 residues. Germline V gene sequence: CDR1 DFQATT, CDR2 SNEGSKA (reference sequence). V shed 0 bases and J shed 2 bases, with 11 bases lying between them. For the CDR3, the DNA is TGCAGTGCTAGAGATCTGATAGATACCTACAATGAGCAGTTCTTC. As protein: CSARDLIDTYNEQFF.

The chain joins TRBV5-1 to TRBJ2-2; D call uncertain. V lost 0 bases and J 6 bases, leaving 6 bases between the germline ends. CDR3 length: 13 residues. Per the germline V gene, CDR1 is SGHRS and CDR2 is YFSETQ. CDR3 region: CASSLDTSGELFF. CDR3 coding DNA: TGCGCCAGCAGCTTGGATACGTCCGGGGAGCTGTTTTTT.

The rearrangement links TRBV20-1 to TRBJ2-2; possible D gene TRBD1, 6 bases. There are 13 residues in the CDR3. The germline CDR1 and CDR2 sequences are DFQATT and SNEGSKA (reference sequence). Here the CDR3 DNA reads TGCAGCGCCAGGGACACCGCGGCCGGGGAGCTGTTTTTT. Translation gives CSARDTAAGELFF.

The sample holds a few counts of this clonotype. The rearrangement uses TRBV4-1 and TRBJ2-3, with D possibly TRBD2 on 5 matching bases. The CDR3 runs to 16 residues. CDR1 is MGHRA, CDR2 YSYEKL, per germline. V lost 3 bases to trimming and J lost 1 base, with 14 bases between them. For the CDR3, the DNA is TGCGCCAGCAGCCAGGGAGCTAAACACGGCACAGATACGCAGTATTTT. This gives the protein CASSQGAKHGTDTQYF.

The chain links TRBV20-1 to TRBJ2-5, with 8 nucleotides matching TRBD1. Unmatched junction bases numbered 10, after V lost 3 bases and J lost 4 bases. This CDR3 spans 15 amino acids. Germline assignment: CDR1 DFQATT and CDR2 SNEGSKA (reference sequence). CDR3 amino acids: CSARIRDRLPETQYF. The CDR3 region has the DNA TGCAGTGCTAGGATTCGGGACAGGCTCCCAGAGACCCAGTACTTC.

This clonotype was observed at least ten times. The rearrangement links TRBV30 to TRBJ2-1; TRBD1 might be the D (6 bases). The CDR3 has 11 residues. Trimming removed 5 bases from V and 9 bases from J, with 11 bases in between. Germline V gene lookup returns CDR1 GTSNPN and CDR2 SVGIG (reference sequence). The CDR3 reads CAWEQGIEQFF. The CDR3 nucleotides read TGTGCCTGGGAACAGGGTATTGAGCAGTTCTTC.

This clonotype was counted only a few times. The J gene is TRBJ2-6, the V gene TRBV28, with 10 nucleotides matching TRBD1. The CDR3 loop spans 16 amino acids. Germline V CDR1 and CDR2: MDHEN, SYDVKM. After removal of 10 bases from V and 2 bases from J, the junction contained 8 bases not matched to a gene. CDR3: CAIMTGGNPGANVLTF. The CDR3 DNA reads TGTGCCATCATGACAGGGGGCAATCCTGGGGCCAACGTCCTGACTTTC.

V is TRBV25-1 and J is TRBJ1-2; perhaps TRBD1 as D (6 bases). Germline V gene sequence: CDR1 MGHDK, CDR2 SYGVNS. V lost 2 bases and J 4 bases, leaving 14 bases between the germline ends. The CDR3 loop spans 15 amino acids. CDR3 nucleotides: TGTGCCAGCAGTGAACCGGGGGGCGCCGTCTATGGCTACACCTTC. It codes for CASSEPGGAVYGYTF.

V is TRBV2 and J is TRBJ2-1; the match to TRBD1 covers 7 bases. Per the germline V gene, CDR1 is SNHLY and CDR2 is FYNNEI. After removal of 5 bases from V and 3 bases from J, the junction contained 7 bases not matched to a gene. The CDR3 is made up of 15 amino acids. This CDR3 reads CASSWQGVDYNEQFF. DNA of the CDR3: TGTGCCAGCAGTTGGCAGGGGGTAGACTACAATGAGCAGTTCTTC.

The chain couples TRBV7-8 to TRBJ2-3, with D perhaps TRBD1 or TRBD2 (5 bases each). This CDR3 spans 15 amino acids. Trimming took off 1 base at V and 3 bases at J, with 11 bases between the two ends. Germline CDR1 reads SGHVS; CDR2 reads FQNEAQ. As DNA, the CDR3 is TGTGCCAGCAGCTTAGTGGGACGGGAAACAGATACGCAGTATTTT. Its protein product is CASSLVGRETDTQYF.

This clonotype has ten or more counts. The rearrangement uses TRBV28 and TRBJ1-5; 8 bases match TRBD1. The CDR3 runs to 15 residues. Germline CDR1 is MDHEN and CDR2 is SYDVKM. Trimming cost V 2 bases and J 5 bases; bases outside gene matches: 5. The CDR3: CASSLGVTGDQPQHF. The CDR3 bases are TGTGCCAGCAGTTTAGGGGTGACAGGGGATCAGCCCCAGCATTTT.

The V gene is TRBV30, the J gene TRBJ2-7, with TRBD1 identical over 9 bases. The germline gives CDR1 GTSNPN, CDR2 SVGIG (reference sequence). CDR3 length: 17 residues. J lost 0 bases, V lost 2 bases, and 11 bases had no gene match. CDR3 sequence reads: CAWSLSDRGSASYEQYF. CDR3 sequence (DNA): TGTGCCTGGAGTCTCTCCGACAGGGGGTCGGCCTCCTACGAGCAGTACTTC.

This chain connects TRBV7-3 to TRBJ1-2; D gene uncertain. Germline assignment: CDR1 SGHTA and CDR2 FQGTGA. The V end lost 4 bases, the J end lost 8 bases, and 20 bases lay between the germline ends. The CDR3 is 15 amino acids. For the CDR3, the DNA is TGTGCCAGCAGCTCCACCGGGTCCGGATTTTCCGGCTACACCTTC. It translates to CASSSTGSGFSGYTF. Looking up the rest from reference TRBV7-3 and TRBJ1-2 gives the full variable domain: GAGVSQTPSNKVTEKGKYVELRCDPISGHTALYWYRQSLGQGPEFLIYFQGTGAADDSGLPNDRFFAVRPEGSVSTLKIQRTERGDSAVYLCASSSTGSGFSGYTFGSGTRLTVV.

This clonotype was seen a handful of times. V usage is TRBV7-9 and J usage is TRBJ2-1, with D maybe TRBD1 (7 bases). The germline V gene has CDR1 SEHNR and CDR2 FQNEAQ (reference sequence). Deletions cut 1 base from V and 7 bases from J, with 11 bases between. This CDR3 spans 14 amino acids. The CDR3, as DNA: TGTGCCAGCAGCTTAGAGGGGGCGGGGAATGAGCAGTTCTTC. It specifies CASSLEGAGNEQFF.

Only a few counts were recorded for this clonotype. The CDR3, as DNA: TGTGCCAGCAGCGCCCCCGGGACCGCCTACAATGAGCAGTTCTTC. This translates into CASSAPGTAYNEQFF. The genes are TRBV9 and TRBJ2-1; either TRBD1 or TRBD2 may supply D (5 bases each). V shed 3 bases and J shed 2 bases, with 12 bases lying between them. The CDR3 covers 15 residues. CDR1 is SGDLS and CDR2 is YYNGEE in the germline V gene.

Notes on this clonotype: It may be a read error: a sequence one base away is much more abundant. This chain connects TRBV30 to TRBJ1-5; D unresolved. This CDR3 has 13 amino acids. CDR1 and CDR2 from the germline V gene are GTSNPN and SVGIG (reference sequence). CDR3 nucleotide sequence: TGTGCCCGGAGAGGACGGATGAATCAGCCCCAGCATTTT. Its translation is CARRGRMNQPQHF.